This TCR beta chain was obtained from a study of shared clonotypes between healthy human individuals. The CDR3 spans 15 residues. With 5 bases clipped from V and 2 bases from J, the junction kept 6 bases outside the gene matches. Germline V gene sequence: CDR1 LNHNV, CDR2 YYDKDF (reference sequence). At a deep level, the assay was run. Profiled with immunoSEQ multiplex PCR; TCRdb holds only in-frame clones, not every one. The sample includes about 2.4 million clones, over 85% of them seen just once. The V gene is TRBV15, the J gene TRBJ2-4; TRBD1 matches 7 bases. The material sequenced was naive CD4+ T cells from PBMCs. Subset denoted: CD45RA+ positively selected. The sequence derives from a young man in good health. Some clones in this sample may be carry-over from other donors' samples. The CDR3 DNA follows: TGTGCCACCAGCGCCGACAGGGTTACCAAAAACATTCAGTACTTC. Its translation is CATSADRVTKNIQYF.